This T cell receptor (beta chain) appears in the sequencing data of a study of breast tumors, draining lymph nodes, adjacent tissues. Germline V gene lookup returns CDR1 KGHDR and CDR2 SFDVKD. The length of the CDR3 is 15 residues. The ends were cut back, 4 bases at V and 1 base at J, with 11 bases in the middle. This clonotype was seen a single time. Its antigen remains unknown. Study findings and constraints: Most tumor T cells seemingly derive from lymph node, then expand in tumor. Compared with lymph nodes, tumors were less diverse; compared with nontumor tissue, more.

TCRdb re-called the multiplex PCR reads through MiXCR, storing one row per CDR3 protein. The table shows some 52,000 distinct CDR3 sequences, with under 45% occurring only once. The source of this sequence is a female donor with breast cancer. Some clones in this sample may be carry-over from other donors' samples. This chain connects TRBV24-1 to TRBJ2-3; D is undetermined. Input material: breast tumor tissue. The CDR3 DNA sequence: TGTGCCACCAGTGACTTGCTCGGTGGCACAGATACGCAGTATTTT. Encoded protein: CATSDLLGGTDTQYF.